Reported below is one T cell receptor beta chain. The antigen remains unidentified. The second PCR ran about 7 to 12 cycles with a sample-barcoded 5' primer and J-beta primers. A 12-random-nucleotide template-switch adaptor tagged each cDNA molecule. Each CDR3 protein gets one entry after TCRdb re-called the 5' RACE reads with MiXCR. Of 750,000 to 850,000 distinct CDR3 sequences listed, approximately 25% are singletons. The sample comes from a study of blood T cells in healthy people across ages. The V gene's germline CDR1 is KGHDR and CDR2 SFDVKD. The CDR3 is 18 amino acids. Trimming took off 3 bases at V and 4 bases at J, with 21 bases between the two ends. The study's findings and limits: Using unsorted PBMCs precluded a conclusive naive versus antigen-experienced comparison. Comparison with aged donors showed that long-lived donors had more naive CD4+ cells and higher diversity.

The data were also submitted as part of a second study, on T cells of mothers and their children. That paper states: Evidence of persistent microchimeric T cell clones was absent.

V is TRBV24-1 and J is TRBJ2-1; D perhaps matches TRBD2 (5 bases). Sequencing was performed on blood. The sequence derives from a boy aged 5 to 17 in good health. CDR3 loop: CATSDQPGSTSPYNEQFF. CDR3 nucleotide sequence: TGTGCCACCAGTGATCAACCGGGAAGTACGAGTCCTTACAATGAGCAGTTCTTC.